This record covers a single T cell receptor (beta chain). Its antigen is not known. Trimming took 5 bases from V and 8 from J, leaving 15 bases between them. From germline, CDR1 is SNHLY and CDR2 FYNNEI. CDR3 length equals 13 residues. This entry is derived from a study of T cell responses to AZD1222 COVID-19 vaccine. Background on the study: Second-dose intervals near 4 or 12 weeks were combined.

Study-level results: Donors in the cohort were predominantly white British and more often female, and clonal diversity was possibly underestimated. Spike-specific TCR breadth rose after two AZD1222 doses, and depth rose as well.

Here immunoSEQ multiplex PCR was the method, and the copy in TCRdb shows in-frame clones only, minus some. The data show some 120,000 clones, with approximately 89% seen just once and 10% held by the top ten. The chain joins TRBV2 to TRBJ1-2; a possible D gene is TRBD1 (6 bases). This TCR derives from an adult in good health. The starting material was peripheral blood, obtained on day 0 of AZD1222 vaccination. The CDR3 sequence is CASSSIQGQGYTF. CDR3 in DNA: TGTGCCAGCAGTAGCATACAGGGCCAGGGCTACACCTTC. The full variable domain, with the rest looked up from reference TRBV2 and TRBJ1-2, is EPEVTQTPSHQVTQMGQEVILRCVPISNHLYFYWYRQILGQKVEFLVSFYNNEISEKSEIFDDQFSVERPDGSNFTLKIRSTKLEDSAMYFCASSSIQGQGYTFGSGTRLTVV.